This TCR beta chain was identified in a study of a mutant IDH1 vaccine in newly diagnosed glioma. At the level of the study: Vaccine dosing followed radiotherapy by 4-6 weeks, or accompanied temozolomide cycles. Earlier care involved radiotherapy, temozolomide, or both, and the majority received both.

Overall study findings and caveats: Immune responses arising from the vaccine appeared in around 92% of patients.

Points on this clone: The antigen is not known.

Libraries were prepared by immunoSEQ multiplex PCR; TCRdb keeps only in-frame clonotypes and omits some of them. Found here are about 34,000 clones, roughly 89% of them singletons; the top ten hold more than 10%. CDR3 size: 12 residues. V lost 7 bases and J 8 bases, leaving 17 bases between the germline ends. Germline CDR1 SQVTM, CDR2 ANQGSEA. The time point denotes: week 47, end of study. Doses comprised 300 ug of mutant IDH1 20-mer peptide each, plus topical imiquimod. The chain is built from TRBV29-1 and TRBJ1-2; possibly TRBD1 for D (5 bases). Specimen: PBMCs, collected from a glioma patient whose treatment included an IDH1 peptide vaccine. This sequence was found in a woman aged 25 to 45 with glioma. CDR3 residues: CSGHGQGGGYTF. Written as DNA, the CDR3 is TGCAGCGGCCACGGCCAGGGAGGCGGCTACACCTTC.